A single sample is the source of the 18 T cell receptor beta chains below, sequenced in a study of blood T cells in healthy people across ages. Using a J-beta primer mix together with a sample-barcoded 5' primer, a second PCR was run for roughly 6 to 12 cycles. Each CDR3 protein is one row after TCRdb ran MiXCR on the 5' RACE reads. The repertoire includes about 1,400,000 distinct CDR3 sequences, approximately 60% of them detected once, and 6.5% to 8% sits in the top ten. Specimen: blood. These receptors were obtained from a man between 18 and 35 years old in good health.

This chain uses TRBV7-9 with TRBJ2-1, with a possible D match to TRBD2 (6 bases). The CDR3 length is 14 residues. CDR1 and CDR2 from the germline V gene are SEHNR and FQNEAQ (reference sequence). The germline V and J ends were trimmed by 5 bases and 13 bases, with 21 bases remaining between them. The CDR3 bases are TGTGCCAGCAGCGATAGGGCCGGGGAGGAGGAACAGTTCTTC. Residues: CASSDRAGEEEQFF.

The genes are TRBV5-1 and TRBJ2-7, with D maybe TRBD1 (6 bases). Trimming stripped 0 bases from V and 6 bases from J, with 16 bases between. Germline-derived CDR1 and CDR2 are SGHRS and YFSETQ. The CDR3 extends over 15 amino acids. In nucleotides, the CDR3 is TGCGCCAGCAGCTTGGCCTCTGGGGGCGGACGCGAGCAGTACTTC. As protein: CASSLASGGGREQYF.

The V call is TRBV29-1, the J call TRBJ2-3; 8 bases line up with TRBD2. The junction had 4 bases not matched to a gene; V was cut back by 2 bases and J by 3 bases. From germline, CDR1 is SQVTM and CDR2 ANQGSEA. CDR3 length equals 14 residues. CDR3 bases: TGCAGCGTTGAAACTAGCGGAGAAACAGATACGCAGTATTTT. This encodes CSVETSGETDTQYF.

The table lists this clonotype with a few counts. The chain links TRBV5-1 to TRBJ2-2; no definite D call. V shed 4 bases and J shed 8 bases, with 15 bases lying between them. The germline gives CDR1 SGHRS, CDR2 YFSETQ. The CDR3 totals 14 residues. Here the CDR3 DNA reads TGCGCCAGCAGCCCCTTGGCTGGGAAAGGGGAGCTGTTTTTT. Translating it yields CASSPLAGKGELFF.

This chain uses TRBV11-2 with TRBJ2-1; TRBD1 is a possible D gene (6 bases). The CDR3 runs to 16 residues. The germline CDR1 and CDR2 sequences are SGHAT and FQNNGV. The V gene lost 1 base and the J gene lost 6 bases, with 16 bases spanning the gap. This CDR3 reads CASSLVNQGIGNEQFF. The CDR3, as DNA: TGTGCCAGCAGCTTAGTCAACCAGGGGATTGGCAATGAGCAGTTCTTC. The full variable domain, in which reference TRBV11-2 and TRBJ2-1 provide the parts outside the CDR3, is EAGVAQSPRYKIIEKRQSVAFWCNPISGHATLYWYQQILGQGPKLLIQFQNNGVVDDSQLPKDRFSAERLKGVDSTLKIQPAKLEDSAVYLCASSLVNQGIGNEQFFGPGTRLTVL.

This clonotype was recorded a few times. This sequence joins TRBV29-1 and TRBJ2-7, with a possible D match to TRBD2 (6 bases). CDR3 size: 15 residues. The V gene's germline CDR1 is SQVTM and CDR2 ANQGSEA. The ends were cut back, 4 bases at V and 0 bases at J, with 16 bases in the middle. CDR3 in DNA: TGCAGCGTTGGCGGGGTCTTGGGTACCTCCTACGAGCAGTACTTC. Translation: CSVGGVLGTSYEQYF.

The genes are TRBV20-1 and TRBJ2-1; 12 positions match TRBD2. J gave up 8 bases and V 0 bases, and 8 bases lay outside the gene matches. This CDR3 spans 16 amino acids. Germline CDR1 DFQATT, CDR2 SNEGSKA (reference sequence). CDR3 loop: CSARDAWTSGAHEQFF. In DNA, the CDR3 is TGCAGTGCTAGAGATGCGTGGACTAGCGGGGCCCATGAGCAGTTCTTC.

This clonotype has a handful of counts. The chain joins TRBV4-1 to TRBJ2-7; D not certain. Trimming cost V 0 bases and J 0 bases, with 15 bases left between them. The CDR3 is 17 residues long. Germline values: CDR1 MGHRA, CDR2 YSYEKL. The CDR3 reads CASSQEPPKGYSYEQYF. For the CDR3, the DNA is TGCGCCAGCAGCCAAGAACCCCCCAAGGGTTACTCCTACGAGCAGTACTTC.

This clonotype showed up just a few times. The chain is built from TRBV5-5 and TRBJ2-4; maybe TRBD1 (5 bases). The CDR3 is 15 amino acids. The V end was cut by 2 bases, the J end by 1 base, with 10 bases between. Germline lookup yields CDR1 SGHKS and CDR2 YYEKEE (reference sequence). CDR3 protein: CASSLGRAAKNIQYF. The CDR3 DNA reads as TGTGCCAGCAGCTTAGGCAGGGCGGCCAAAAACATTCAGTACTTC.

This clonotype was seen only a few times. The chain's CDR3 is CSVEGGATSKTQYF. Written as DNA, the CDR3 is TGCAGCGTTGAAGGTGGAGCAACGAGTAAGACCCAGTACTTC. The rearrangement uses TRBV29-1 and TRBJ2-5; D gene unclear. Per the germline V gene, CDR1 is SQVTM and CDR2 is ANQGSEA. Trimming removed 1 base at V and 6 bases at J, with 15 bases between. The CDR3 extends over 14 amino acids.

A remark on this clonotype: A read error is possible here, since a much larger clone lies one base away. The chain employs TRBV7-8 and TRBJ2-7, with 8 bases lining up with TRBD2. V trimming: 5 bases; J trimming: 7 bases; junction bases outside the gene matches: 7. Germline CDR1 SGHVS, CDR2 FQNEAQ. The CDR3 loop spans 13 amino acids. CDR3 nucleotides: TGTGCCAGCAGCGAGATTCGCGGGGGGGAGCAGTACTTC. Amino acid sequence: CASSEIRGGEQYF.

This clonotype was found a few times. The V call is TRBV11-2, the J call TRBJ1-2; weak D call: TRBD1 (5 bases). With 5 bases removed from V and 6 bases from J, the gap between germline ends came to 13 bases. The CDR3 runs 13 residues. Per germline, CDR1 SGHAT and CDR2 FQNNGV. The CDR3 here is CASSRPGPDGYTF. The CDR3 nucleotides read TGTGCCAGCAGCAGGCCGGGACCAGATGGCTACACCTTC. The variable domain in full, completed from reference TRBV11-2 and TRBJ1-2, reads EAGVAQSPRYKIIEKRQSVAFWCNPISGHATLYWYQQILGQGPKLLIQFQNNGVVDDSQLPKDRFSAERLKGVDSTLKIQPAKLEDSAVYLCASSRPGPDGYTFGSGTRLTVV.

This clonotype turned up a few times. The chain employs TRBV29-1 and TRBJ2-7, with TRBD1 matching over 9 bases. The CDR3 has 16 residues. CDR1 SQVTM and CDR2 ANQGSEA come from the germline V gene. With 6 bases clipped from V and 3 bases from J, the junction kept 15 bases outside the gene matches. CDR3 nucleotide sequence: TGCAGCGTACTGCTCCGGGACAGGGATGGAAACTACGAGCAGTACTTC. This codes for CSVLLRDRDGNYEQYF.

The chain recombines TRBV27 with TRBJ2-3, with TRBD1 matching 7 bases. This CDR3 contains 15 residues. V shed 3 bases and J 1 base; nucleotides not matched to a gene: 4. CDR1 MNHEY and CDR2 SMNVEV come from the germline V gene (reference sequence). The CDR3 sequence: CASSFIGQGTDTQYF. In DNA, the CDR3 is TGTGCCAGCAGTTTCATAGGACAGGGCACAGATACGCAGTATTTT.

The J gene is TRBJ2-7, the V gene TRBV28, with D perhaps matching TRBD2 (5 bases). V was clipped by 5 bases and J by 1 base, with 12 bases between them. This CDR3 is built from 14 residues. Germline CDR1 reads MDHEN; CDR2 reads SYDVKM. CDR3 coding DNA: TGTGCCAGCAGTGTACGGGGTCTATCCTACGAGCAGTACTTC. Its protein product is CASSVRGLSYEQYF.

This rearrangement joins TRBV13 to TRBJ2-4; 10 nucleotides match TRBD1. The DNA matches TRBJ2-7 better at its end, which makes the J call doubtful. CDR1 and CDR2 from the germline V gene are PRHDT and FYEKMQ (reference sequence). The CDR3 loop spans 14 amino acids. CDR3 region: CASSIRQGAYEQYF. The CDR3 DNA reads TGTGCCAGCAGCATTCGACAGGGGGCTTACGAGCAGTACTTC.

This clonotype turned up a few times. The DNA for the CDR3 is TGTGCCAGCAGCTTACCGCGGACAGGGAACTACAATGAGCAGTTCTTC. This translates into CASSLPRTGNYNEQFF. This chain connects TRBV7-2 to TRBJ2-1; 8 nucleotides align to TRBD1. V lost 2 bases and J lost 3; bases outside the gene matches: 6. The CDR3 sequence is 16 residues long. The germline V gene has CDR1 SGHTA and CDR2 FQGNSA.

A few counts support this clonotype. The chain employs TRBV28 and TRBJ1-6; 7 nucleotides align to TRBD1. CDR1 is MDHEN, CDR2 SYDVKM, per germline. This CDR3 is 14 amino acids long. V lost 4 bases to trimming and J lost 11 bases; unmatched junction nucleotides: 8. This chain's CDR3 is CASSSLDRAPPLHF. CDR3 bases: TGTGCCAGCAGTTCACTTGACAGGGCACCACCCCTCCACTTT.